Reported below is one T cell receptor (beta chain). This clonotype was detected ten times or more. The antigen this receptor binds is unknown. No much larger clone exists at a distance of one base, and base qualities are not known. This record comes from a study of CD8+CD57+ T cells in acquired aplastic anemia (dated by TCRdb to 2017 to 2018). Study-wide context: A mean of 3.2 ug of DNA, ranging from roughly 0.18 to 30 ug, was extracted from sorted CD4+ and CD8+ cells. Healthy donor samples averaged about 10 million reads for CD4+ and 11 million to 14 million for CD8+ cells. Study-wide findings and limitations: Around 30 CD8+ CDR3 sequences were found in both patients and controls but appeared to be highly expressed in patients and within the immunodominant clones of the patients. Between patients and healthy controls, no significant difference in CD8+ Simpson's diversity was found (P=0.060).

Profiling of TCR beta VDJ combinations and CDR3 sequences used genomic DNA as the template. An Illumina HiSeq 2000 was used for TCR repertoire sequencing. In the source study's methods: Repertoire assessment relied on Simpson's diversity index, CDR3 size and DJ length profiles, and TRBV/TRBJ rearrangement plots. The immunodominant clone was defined as the most abundant DNA sequence in deep sequencing data. CDR3 amino acid sequences were screened for sharing across subjects and compared with published repertoires and the VDJdb database. TCRdb handled the public reads itself, with Q25 trimming in fastp and clone calling in MiXCR, and kept productive beta chains. Rows matching on CDR3 protein sequence are summarized as one entry with the most common DNA and genes. TCRdb, not the original authors, processed these V and J calls. This sample has around 170,000 distinct CDR3 sequences in its table, and 63% of those were observed once. The ten biggest clones cover about 41% of the sample.

The study deep-sequenced TCR repertoires of sorted CD4+ and CD8+ blood T cells from severe aplastic anemia patients and healthy subjects. Ficoll-Paque density gradient centrifugation was used to isolate peripheral blood mononuclear cells. Before DNA extraction, CD4+ and CD8+ T cells were sorted by FACS or by magnetic beads. Ends trimmed: V by 5 bases, J by 3 bases; bases unmatched to a gene: 9. As encoded in the germline V gene, CDR1 is SGHVS while CDR2 is FQNEAQ. The CDR3 runs 16 residues from the cysteine to the phenylalanine. Just the 48-base CDR3 DNA is kept, in frame starting at base 1. This clonotype originated in a human donor in good health. Material: sorted CD4+, CD8+, or CD8+CD57+ T cells (not recorded which) from PBMCs. The rearranged chain carries TRBV7-8 and TRBJ2-1; 8 middle bases align to TRBD2. The CDR3 corresponds to CASSALTSGLYNEQFF. In nucleotide form, the sequence is TGTGCCAGCAGCGCGCTAACTAGCGGCCTCTACAATGAGCAGTTCTTC.